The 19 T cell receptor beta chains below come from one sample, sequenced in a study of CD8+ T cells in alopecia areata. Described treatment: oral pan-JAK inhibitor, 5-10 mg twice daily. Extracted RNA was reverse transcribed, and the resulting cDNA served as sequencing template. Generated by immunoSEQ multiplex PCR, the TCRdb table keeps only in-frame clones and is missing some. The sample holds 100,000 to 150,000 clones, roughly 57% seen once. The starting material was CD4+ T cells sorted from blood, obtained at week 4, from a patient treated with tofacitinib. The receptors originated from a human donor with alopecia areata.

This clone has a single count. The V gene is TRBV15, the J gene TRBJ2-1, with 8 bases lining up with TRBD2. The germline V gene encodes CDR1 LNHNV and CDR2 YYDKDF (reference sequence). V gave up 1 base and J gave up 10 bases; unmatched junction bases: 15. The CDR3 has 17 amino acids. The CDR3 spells CATSRAALLAANTEQFF. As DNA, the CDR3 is TGTGCCACCAGCAGAGCTGCGCTACTAGCGGCGAACACCGAGCAGTTCTTC.

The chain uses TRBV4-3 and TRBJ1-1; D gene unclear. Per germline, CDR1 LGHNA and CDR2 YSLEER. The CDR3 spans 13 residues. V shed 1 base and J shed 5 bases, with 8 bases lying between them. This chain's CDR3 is CASSQVRTTEAFF. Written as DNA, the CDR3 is TGCGCCAGCAGCCAAGTCCGGACGACTGAAGCTTTCTTT.

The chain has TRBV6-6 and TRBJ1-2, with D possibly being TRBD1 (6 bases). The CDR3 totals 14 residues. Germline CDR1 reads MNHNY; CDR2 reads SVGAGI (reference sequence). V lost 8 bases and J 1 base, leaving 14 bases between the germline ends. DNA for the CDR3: TGTGCCAGCTCTCCAGGGGACCATAACTATGGCTACACCTTC. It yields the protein CASSPGDHNYGYTF.

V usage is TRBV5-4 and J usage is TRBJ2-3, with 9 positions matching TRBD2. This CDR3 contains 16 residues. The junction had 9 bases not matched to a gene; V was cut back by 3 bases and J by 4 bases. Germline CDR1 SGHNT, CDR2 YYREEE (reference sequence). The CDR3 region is CASSSLGTSSADTQYF. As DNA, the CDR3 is TGTGCCAGCAGCTCCCTTGGGACTAGCAGCGCAGATACGCAGTATTTT.

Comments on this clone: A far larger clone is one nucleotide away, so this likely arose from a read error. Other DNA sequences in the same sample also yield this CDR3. CDR3: CASSLRGTLQETQYF. CDR3 sequence (DNA): TGTGCCAGCAGCTTGCGGGGGACCCTCCAAGAAACCCAGTACTTC. This rearrangement joins TRBV11-2 to TRBJ2-5; TRBD2 matches at 7 bases. Germline CDR1 is SGHAT and CDR2 is FQNNGV. CDR3 length equals 15 residues.

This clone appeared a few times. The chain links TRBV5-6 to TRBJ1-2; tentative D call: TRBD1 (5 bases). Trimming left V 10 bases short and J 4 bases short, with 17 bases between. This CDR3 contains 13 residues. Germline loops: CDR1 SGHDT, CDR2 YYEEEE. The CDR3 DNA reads TGTGCCTTCCATAGGGGAGAAGGCTATGGCTACACCTTC. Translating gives CAFHRGEGYGYTF.

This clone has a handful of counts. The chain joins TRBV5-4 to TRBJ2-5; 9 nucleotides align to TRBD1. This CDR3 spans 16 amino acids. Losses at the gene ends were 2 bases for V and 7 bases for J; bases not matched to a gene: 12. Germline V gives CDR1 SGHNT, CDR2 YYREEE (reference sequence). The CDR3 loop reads CASSFIPDRGFGTQYF. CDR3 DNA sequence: TGTGCCAGCAGCTTTATCCCGGACAGGGGCTTCGGGACCCAGTACTTC.

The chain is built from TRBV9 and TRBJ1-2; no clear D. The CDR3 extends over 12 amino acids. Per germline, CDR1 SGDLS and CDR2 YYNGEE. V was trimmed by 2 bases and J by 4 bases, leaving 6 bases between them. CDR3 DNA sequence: TGTGCCAGCAGCGTGGGTATCTATGGCTACACCTTC. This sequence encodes CASSVGIYGYTF.

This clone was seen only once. The CDR3 nucleotides read TGTGCCAGCAGCTTTTTTTCTGGGGGCACTGAAGCTTTCTTT. It translates to CASSFFSGGTEAFF. The chain couples TRBV5-6 to TRBJ1-1; weak D call: TRBD1 (5 bases). Germline CDR1 SGHDT, CDR2 YYEEEE. V lost 2 bases to trimming and J lost 4 bases, with 12 bases between them. The CDR3 is 14 amino acids.

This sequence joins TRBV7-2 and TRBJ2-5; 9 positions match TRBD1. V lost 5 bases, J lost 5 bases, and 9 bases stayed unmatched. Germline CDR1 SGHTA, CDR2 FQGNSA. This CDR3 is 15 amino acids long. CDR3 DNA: TGTGCCAGCAGCAAAAACAGGGGGCGCGATGAGACCCAGTACTTC. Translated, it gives CASSKNRGRDETQYF. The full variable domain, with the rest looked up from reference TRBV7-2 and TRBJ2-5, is GAGVSQSPSNKVTEKGKDVELRCDPISGHTALYWYRQSLGQGLEFLIYFQGNSAPDKSGLPSDRFSAERTGGSVSTLTIQRTQQEDSAVYLCASSKNRGRDETQYFGPGTRLLVL.

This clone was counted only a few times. The CDR3 spells CAWSVPLTSTDTQYF. CDR3 sequence (DNA): TGTGCCTGGAGTGTACCCTTAACTAGCACAGATACGCAGTATTTT. V usage is TRBV30 and J usage is TRBJ2-3, with D uncertain. The CDR3 covers 15 residues. Trimming shortened V by 0 bases and J by 0 bases, and 10 bases separated the two germline ends. Germline V lookup: CDR1 GTSNPN, CDR2 SVGIG (reference sequence).

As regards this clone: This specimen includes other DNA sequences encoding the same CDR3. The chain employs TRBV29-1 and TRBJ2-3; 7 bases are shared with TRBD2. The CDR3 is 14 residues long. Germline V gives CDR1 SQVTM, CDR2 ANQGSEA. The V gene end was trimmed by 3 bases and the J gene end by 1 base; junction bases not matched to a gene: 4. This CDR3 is CSVDSGRGTDTQYF. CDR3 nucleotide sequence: TGCAGCGTTGACTCGGGGAGGGGCACAGATACGCAGTATTTT.

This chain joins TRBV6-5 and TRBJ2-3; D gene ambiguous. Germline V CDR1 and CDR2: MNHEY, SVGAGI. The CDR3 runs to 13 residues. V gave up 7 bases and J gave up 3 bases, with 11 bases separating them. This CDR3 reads CASTNPGTDTQYF. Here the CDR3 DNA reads TGTGCCAGCACCAACCCCGGGACAGATACGCAGTATTTT.

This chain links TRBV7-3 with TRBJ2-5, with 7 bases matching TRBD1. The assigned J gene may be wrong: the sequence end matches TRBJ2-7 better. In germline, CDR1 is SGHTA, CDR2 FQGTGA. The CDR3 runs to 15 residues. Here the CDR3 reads CASSPTGLGVYEQYF. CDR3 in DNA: TGTGCCAGCAGCCCGACAGGGTTGGGCGTCTACGAGCAGTACTTC.

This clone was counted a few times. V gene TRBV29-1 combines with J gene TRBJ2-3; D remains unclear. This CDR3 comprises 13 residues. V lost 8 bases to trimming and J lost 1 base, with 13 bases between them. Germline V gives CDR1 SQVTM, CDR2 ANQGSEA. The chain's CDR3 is CSSLTERTDTQYF. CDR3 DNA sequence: TGCAGCTCGCTGACTGAGCGCACAGATACGCAGTATTTT.

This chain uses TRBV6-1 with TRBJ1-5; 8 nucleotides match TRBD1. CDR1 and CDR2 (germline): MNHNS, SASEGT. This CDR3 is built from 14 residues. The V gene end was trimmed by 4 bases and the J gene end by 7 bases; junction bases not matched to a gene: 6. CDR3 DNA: TGTGCCAGCAGTGGACAGGGGAGCGGGCAGCCCCAGCATTTT. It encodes CASSGQGSGQPQHF.

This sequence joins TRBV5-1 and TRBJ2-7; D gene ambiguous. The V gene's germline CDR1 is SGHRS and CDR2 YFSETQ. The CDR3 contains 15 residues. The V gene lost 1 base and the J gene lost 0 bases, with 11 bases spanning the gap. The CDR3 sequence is CASSLLSQPSYEQYF. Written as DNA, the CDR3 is TGCGCCAGCAGCTTGCTGAGCCAACCCTCCTACGAGCAGTACTTC.

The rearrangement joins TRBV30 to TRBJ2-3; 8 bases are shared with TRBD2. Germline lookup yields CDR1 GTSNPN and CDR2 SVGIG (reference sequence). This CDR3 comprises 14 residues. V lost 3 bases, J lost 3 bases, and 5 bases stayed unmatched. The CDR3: CAWSVAGSTDTQYF. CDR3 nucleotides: TGTGCCTGGAGCGTAGCGGGATCTACAGATACGCAGTATTTT.

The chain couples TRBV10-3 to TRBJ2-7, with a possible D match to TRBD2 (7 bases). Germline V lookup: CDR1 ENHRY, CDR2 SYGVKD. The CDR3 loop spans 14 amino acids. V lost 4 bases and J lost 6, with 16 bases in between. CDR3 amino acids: CAISVGGGDGEQYF. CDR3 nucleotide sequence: TGTGCCATCAGTGTGGGAGGGGGGGATGGCGAGCAGTACTTC.